These 16 T cell receptor beta chains were all obtained from the same sample, sequenced in a study of PD-1 blockade in classical Hodgkin lymphoma (TCRdb year 2020). This sample's time point label indicates: cycle 2 day 1 (C2D1) of nivolumab. Relapse after autologous stem cell transplantation had occurred in all trial patients, and cohorts A, B and C were distinguished by prior brentuximab vedotin exposure. Libraries were prepared through the immunoSEQ multiplex PCR assay. This is the immuneACCESS table as TCRdb keeps it, with only in-frame sequences that have V and J called. A part of the clones is gone; compared with another copy, unresolved V genes explain less than half, and the rest is unexplained. Counted in this sample were about 40,000 clones; 88% of them appeared once. The ten largest clones take up about 7.8% of the sample. The sample was peripheral blood mononuclear cells (PBMCs), taken before the second cycle of nivolumab. The receptors derive from a human donor with classical Hodgkin lymphoma.

This chain uses TRBV11-2 with TRBJ2-7, with TRBD2 matching 7 bases. The CDR3 consists of 14 residues. Germline V lookup: CDR1 SGHAT, CDR2 FQNNGV. V shed 3 bases and J 2 bases; nucleotides not matched to a gene: 4. This chain's CDR3 is CASSFAGAAYEQYF. In nucleotides, the CDR3 is TGTGCCAGCAGCTTTGCGGGAGCAGCCTACGAGCAGTACTTC.

The chain is built from TRBV19 and TRBJ2-7; D remains ambiguous. Trimming left V 2 bases short and J 3 bases short, with 11 bases between. The CDR3 contains 14 residues. Germline V lookup: CDR1 LNHDA, CDR2 SQIVND (reference sequence). The CDR3 nucleotides are TGTGCCAGTAGTATAAAGGGATCCTACTACGAGCAGTACTTC. Amino acids: CASSIKGSYYEQYF.

V and J are TRBV6-5 and TRBJ1-1, with D unclear. V lost 8 bases and J lost 5, with 3 bases in between. The CDR3 runs to 9 residues. CDR1 is MNHEY and CDR2 is SVGAGI in the germline V gene. The CDR3 nucleotides are TGTGCCAGCCCGACTGAAGCTTTCTTT. This translates into CASPTEAFF.

The chain carries TRBV9 and TRBJ2-3, with 8 positions matching TRBD2. This CDR3 region has 15 residues. V was pared by 3 bases and J by 7 bases, with 10 bases of the junction left unmatched. Germline V lookup: CDR1 SGDLS, CDR2 YYNGEE. CDR3 region: CASSGGGTLRNTQYF. The CDR3 nucleotides are TGTGCCAGCAGCGGCGGGGGGACCCTCCGAAATACGCAGTATTTT.

CDR3 protein: CASSFVRDRGPYF. The CDR3 DNA follows: TGTGCCAGCAGCTTCGTCCGGGACAGAGGACCATACTTC. The chain couples TRBV7-9 to TRBJ2-7; 7 bases fit TRBD1. This CDR3 has 13 amino acids. With 3 bases clipped from V and 13 bases from J, the junction kept 12 bases outside the gene matches. Germline V CDR1 and CDR2: SEHNR, FQNEAQ (reference sequence).

This sequence joins TRBV2 and TRBJ1-2; D is uncertain. Germline CDR1 SNHLY, CDR2 FYNNEI. This CDR3 region has 14 residues. With 4 bases removed from V and 4 bases from J, the gap between germline ends came to 13 bases. The CDR3 spells CASSGQERGYGYTF. Here the CDR3 DNA reads TGTGCCAGCAGTGGCCAGGAACGGGGCTATGGCTACACCTTC.

V and J are TRBV11-3 and TRBJ1-2; D may be TRBD1 (6 bases). This CDR3 is built from 14 residues. The V gene's germline CDR1 is SGHNT and CDR2 YENEEA. Trimming stripped 6 bases from V and 8 bases from J, with 19 bases between. The CDR3 reads CASSPGAQSSGYTF. As DNA, the CDR3 is TGTGCCAGCAGTCCAGGGGCCCAGAGTTCGGGCTACACCTTC.

This clone was detected once. This chain links TRBV7-2 with TRBJ2-7; D might be TRBD2 (5 bases). The CDR3 totals 13 residues. Trimming cost V 5 bases and J 2 bases, with 10 bases left between them. In germline, CDR1 is SGHTA, CDR2 FQGNSA. The CDR3 DNA sequence: TGTGCCAGCAGCGGAGGACTGCCCTACGAGCAGTACTTC. This encodes CASSGGLPYEQYF.

The chain uses TRBV28 and TRBJ1-2, with D unclear. Germline-derived CDR1 and CDR2 are MDHEN and SYDVKM. The V gene lost 8 bases and the J gene lost 3 bases, with 13 bases spanning the gap. CDR3 length: 13 amino acids. The CDR3 DNA is TGTGCCAGCCCTAGGAGGTCTGACTATGGCTACACCTTC. Its translation is CASPRRSDYGYTF.

This clone has only one observation. This chain connects TRBV19 to TRBJ2-7; D unclear. Germline V gene lookup returns CDR1 LNHDA and CDR2 SQIVND (reference sequence). The CDR3 is 14 residues long. V was trimmed by 1 base and J by 1 base, leaving 8 bases between them. Written as DNA, the CDR3 is TGTGCCAGTAGTATAGTTGCCACTTCCTACGAGCAGTACTTC. Residues: CASSIVATSYEQYF.

The V call is TRBV4-1, the J call TRBJ1-1; the D gene is possibly TRBD1 (5 bases). Germline loops: CDR1 MGHRA, CDR2 YSYEKL. V lost 4 bases and J lost 2, with 14 bases in between. This CDR3 spans 15 amino acids. DNA of the CDR3: TGCGCCAGCAGCCGAGGCTCCAGGGAAAACACTGAAGCTTTCTTT. Protein: CASSRGSRENTEAFF.

The chain combines TRBV27 with TRBJ2-3; D may be TRBD1 or TRBD2 (7 bases each). The CDR3 has 16 residues. The germline gives CDR1 MNHEY, CDR2 SMNVEV (reference sequence). V lost 3 bases and J lost 6, with 19 bases in between. The CDR3 DNA follows: TGTGCCAGCAGTTTTGGCGTGGCCAGGGGGGGGGATACGCAGTATTTT. Translated: CASSFGVARGGDTQYF.

The chain uses TRBV5-1 and TRBJ1-2; D unclear. Trimming cost V 1 base and J 0 bases, with 7 bases left between them. CDR3 length equals 14 residues. In germline, CDR1 is SGHRS, CDR2 YFSETQ. The CDR3 DNA reads TGCGCCAGCAGCTTGTCAGCTCCTAACTATGGCTACACCTTC. Translated, it gives CASSLSAPNYGYTF. The full variable domain, rest sourced from reference TRBV5-1 and TRBJ1-2, is KAGVTQTPRYLIKTRGQQVTLSCSPISGHRSVSWYQQTPGQGLQFLFEYFSETQRNKGNFPGRFSGRQFSNSRSEMNVSTLELGDSALYLCASSLSAPNYGYTFGSGTRLTVV.

In this sample, this clone turned up a few times. This sequence joins TRBV7-9 and TRBJ1-2; D is ambiguous. Germline V lookup: CDR1 SEHNR, CDR2 FQNEAQ (reference sequence). V lost 6 bases to trimming and J lost 6 bases, with 8 bases between them. The CDR3 length is 11 residues. CDR3: CASRLIHGYTF. CDR3 nucleotide sequence: TGTGCCAGCAGATTGATCCATGGCTACACCTTC. Based on the CDR3 plus reference TRBV7-9 and TRBJ1-2, the full variable domain is DTGVSQNPRHKITKRGQNVTFRCDPISEHNRLYWYRQTLGQGPEFLTYFQNEAQLEKSRLLSDRFSAERPKGSFSTLEIQRTEQGDSAMYLCASRLIHGYTFGSGTRLTVV.

The chain couples TRBV2 to TRBJ1-5; a possible D gene is TRBD1 (6 bases). The V gene's germline CDR1 is SNHLY and CDR2 FYNNEI. V was clipped by 3 bases and J by 1 base, with 10 bases between them. The CDR3 spans 15 residues. The chain's CDR3 is CASSDSGGSNQPQHF. DNA for the CDR3: TGTGCCAGCAGTGATTCGGGGGGCAGCAATCAGCCCCAGCATTTT.

The V and J genes are TRBV6-6 and TRBJ1-5; 10 bases map to TRBD1. The CDR3 contains 15 residues. The germline V gene encodes CDR1 MNHNY and CDR2 SVGAGI (reference sequence). V shed 6 bases, J shed 6 bases, and the junction held 8 bases outside the gene matches. The CDR3 DNA sequence: TGTGCCAGCAGGTTACCGGGACAGGGGATTCAGCCCCAGCATTTT. This encodes CASRLPGQGIQPQHF.